This T cell receptor beta chain emerged from a study of T-cell reconstitution after alpha-beta-depleted transplantation in children. The CDR3 has 19 residues. Study-level results: Several hundred expanded graft clones reportedly supplied alpha-beta T cells about two months after transplant. When one year had passed after transplant, most T-cell counts and diversity came from newly produced T cells. Recipient T cells and thymic progenitors that survived gave rise to the high TCRbeta diversity observed at day 60 in some patients.

Preparation of the TCRbeta library was carried out with unique molecular identifiers. TCRdb redid the calling of the PCR reads with MiXCR, one entry per CDR3 protein. This sample carries 200,000 or so distinct CDR3 sequences, about 6% of them seen once, and the ten largest clones take 4.5% to 5.5%. In this sample, this clonotype turned up many times. The target antigen is unknown. This chain connects TRBV21-1 to TRBJ2-3; the D call of TRBD2 is as the table states it, not checked on the DNA. TRBV21-1 is marked as a pseudogene. The receptor was derived from a girl under two years old with combined immunodeficiency, due to receive a stem cell transplant. The sample in question was PBMCs, obtained before TCRalphabeta/CD19-depleted stem cell transplant. CDR3 nucleotide sequence: TGTGCCAGCAGCAAAGTCGTTAGCGGGGGGCGAGAACCCACAGATACGCAGTATTTT. This sequence encodes CASSKVVSGGREPTDTQYF.